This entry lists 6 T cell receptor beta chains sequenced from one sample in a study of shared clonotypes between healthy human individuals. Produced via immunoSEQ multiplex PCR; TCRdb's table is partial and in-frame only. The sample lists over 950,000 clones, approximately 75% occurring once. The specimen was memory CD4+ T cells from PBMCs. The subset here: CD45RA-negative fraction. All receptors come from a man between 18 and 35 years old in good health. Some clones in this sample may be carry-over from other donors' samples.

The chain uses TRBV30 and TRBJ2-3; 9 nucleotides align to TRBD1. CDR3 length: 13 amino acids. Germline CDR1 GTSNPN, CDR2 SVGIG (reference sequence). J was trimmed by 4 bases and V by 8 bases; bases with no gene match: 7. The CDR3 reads CALGTGGADTQYF. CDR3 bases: TGTGCCCTCGGAACAGGGGGCGCAGATACGCAGTATTTT.

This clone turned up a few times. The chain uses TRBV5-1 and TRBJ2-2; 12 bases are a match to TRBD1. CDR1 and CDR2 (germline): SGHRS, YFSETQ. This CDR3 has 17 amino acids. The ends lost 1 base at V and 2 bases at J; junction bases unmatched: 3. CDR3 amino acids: CASSLLGTGGNTGELFF. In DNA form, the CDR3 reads TGCGCCAGCAGCTTGCTGGGGACAGGGGGCAACACCGGGGAGCTGTTTTTT.

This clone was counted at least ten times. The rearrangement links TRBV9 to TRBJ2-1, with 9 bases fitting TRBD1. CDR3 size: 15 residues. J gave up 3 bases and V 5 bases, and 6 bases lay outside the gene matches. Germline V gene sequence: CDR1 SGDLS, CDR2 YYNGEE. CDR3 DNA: TGTGCCAGCAGTCCGGGACAGGGACGCTACAATGAGCAGTTCTTC. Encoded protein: CASSPGQGRYNEQFF.

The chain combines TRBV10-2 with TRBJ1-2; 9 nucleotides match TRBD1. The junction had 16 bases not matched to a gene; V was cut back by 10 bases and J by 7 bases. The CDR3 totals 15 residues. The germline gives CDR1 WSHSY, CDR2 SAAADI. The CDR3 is CATRRGDRDSFGYTF. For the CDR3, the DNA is TGCGCCACCAGAAGGGGGGACAGGGACTCTTTTGGCTACACCTTC.

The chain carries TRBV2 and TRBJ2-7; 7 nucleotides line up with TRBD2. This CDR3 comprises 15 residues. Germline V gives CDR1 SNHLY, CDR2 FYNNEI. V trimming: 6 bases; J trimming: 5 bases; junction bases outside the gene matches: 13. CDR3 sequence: CASREQGGRTHEQYF. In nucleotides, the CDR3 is TGTGCCAGCAGGGAGCAAGGCGGGAGAACCCACGAGCAGTACTTC.

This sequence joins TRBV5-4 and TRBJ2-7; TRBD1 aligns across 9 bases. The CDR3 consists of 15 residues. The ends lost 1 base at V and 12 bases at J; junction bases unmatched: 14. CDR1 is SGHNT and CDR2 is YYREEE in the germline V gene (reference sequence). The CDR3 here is CASSLLGTDRGGWYF. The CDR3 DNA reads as TGTGCCAGCAGCTTGCTGGGAACCGACAGGGGGGGATGGTACTTC.